The next 16 T cell receptor beta chains were all read from a single sample in a study of T-cell memory formation after mild COVID-19. One entry per CDR3 protein results from TCRdb running MiXCR on the 5' RACE reads. The sample lists about 610,000 distinct CDR3 sequences; 15% to 20% were seen once. Material for sequencing was PBMCs or a T cell subset sorted from them (not recorded which). The receptor source for this set is an adult woman who had mild COVID-19 (a few samples of this study predate the infection). Cell type and time point are not known.

The CDR3 here is CASTLGGVAFF. For the CDR3, the DNA is TGTGCCAGCACCCTAGGGGGGGTAGCTTTCTTT. The chain has TRBV6-5 and TRBJ1-1; TRBD1 is a possible D gene (6 bases). Germline lookup yields CDR1 MNHEY and CDR2 SVGAGI. V lost 7 bases and J lost 10, with 13 bases in between. CDR3 length equals 11 residues.

In DNA form, the CDR3 reads TGTGCCAGCACCCTCGGACAGGGGTTCGTCAATGAGCAGTTCTTC. Its translation: CASTLGQGFVNEQFF. The V and J genes are TRBV6-5 and TRBJ2-1; 9 bases map to TRBD1. Germline CDR1 MNHEY, CDR2 SVGAGI. There are 15 residues in the CDR3. Trimming cost V 7 bases and J 6 bases; bases outside gene matches: 10.

This clonotype was counted between two and nine times. This chain connects TRBV20-1 to TRBJ2-5, with 9 positions matching TRBD2. CDR1 DFQATT and CDR2 SNEGSKA come from the germline V gene (reference sequence). The CDR3 extends over 17 amino acids. V was clipped by 0 bases and J by 1 base; unmatched bases: 9. The CDR3 nucleotides are TGCAGTGCTAGAGAGAGGGCCGCGGGAGGGCCCCAAGAGACCCAGTACTTC. As protein: CSARERAAGGPQETQYF.

The chain uses TRBV9 and TRBJ1-2; 7 positions match TRBD1. The CDR3 contains 13 residues. The V gene's germline CDR1 is SGDLS and CDR2 YYNGEE. V was clipped by 0 bases and J by 8 bases; unmatched bases: 4. The CDR3 reads CASSVVTGKGYTF. As DNA, the CDR3 is TGTGCCAGCAGCGTAGTGACAGGGAAGGGCTACACCTTC. The full variable domain, its missing parts supplied by reference TRBV9 and TRBJ1-2, is DSGVTQTPKHLITATGQRVTLRCSPRSGDLSVYWYQQSLDQGLQFLIQYYNGEERAKGNILERFSAQQFPDLHSELNLSSLELGDSALYFCASSVVTGKGYTFGSGTRLTVV.

The rearrangement joins TRBV5-1 to TRBJ1-5; D is undetermined. Germline CDR1 and CDR2: SGHRS and YFSETQ. The CDR3 length is 15 residues. V dropped 1 base and J dropped 0 bases, with 8 bases sitting between them. The CDR3 sequence is CASSLRGDSNQPQHF. CDR3 sequence (DNA): TGCGCCAGCAGCTTGCGCGGGGATAGCAATCAGCCCCAGCATTTT.

This clonotype has only a few counts. V usage is TRBV4-2 and J usage is TRBJ2-7; 8 bases align to TRBD1. Germline values: CDR1 LGHNA, CDR2 YNFKEQ. CDR3 length: 18 amino acids. Trimming at V came to 0 bases and at J to 3 bases, leaving 13 bases not matched to a gene. DNA for the CDR3: TGTGCCAGCAGCCAAGATATTTATGTGGGGACAGGTGGCTACGAGCAGTACTTC. It specifies CASSQDIYVGTGGYEQYF.

This clonotype was picked up a small number of times. J is TRBJ2-7 and V is TRBV7-2, with D tentatively TRBD2 (5 bases). The CDR3 sequence is 13 residues long. V lost 6 bases and J lost 0, with 9 bases in between. Germline loops: CDR1 SGHTA, CDR2 FQGNSA. CDR3 sequence (DNA): TGTGCCAGCAGGGACTCGAGCTCCTACGAGCAGTACTTC. Its protein product is CASRDSSSYEQYF.

The table lists this clonotype with a few counts. The chain recombines TRBV24-1 with TRBJ2-1; no definite D call. V was trimmed by 4 bases and J by 1 base, leaving 19 bases between them. Germline CDR1 and CDR2: KGHDR and SFDVKD. This CDR3 spans 18 amino acids. In nucleotides, the CDR3 is TGTGCCACCAGTGACCCCCGCGTAGCCGCTAGATCCTACAATGAGCAGTTCTTC. It yields the protein CATSDPRVAARSYNEQFF.

This clonotype was seen many times. V usage is TRBV5-1 and J usage is TRBJ2-5, with a possible D match to TRBD1 (6 bases). This CDR3 is built from 14 residues. Trimming removed 4 bases at V and 2 bases at J, with 12 bases between. Germline CDR1 SGHRS, CDR2 YFSETQ. The CDR3, as DNA: TGCGCCAGCAGCGACGGACAGCCACAAGAGACCCAGTACTTC. It yields the protein CASSDGQPQETQYF.

This rearrangement joins TRBV24-1 to TRBJ1-5, with 8 bases identical to TRBD1. CDR1 KGHDR and CDR2 SFDVKD come from the germline V gene. The CDR3 totals 15 residues. Unmatched junction bases numbered 5, after V lost 6 bases and J lost 2 bases. CDR3 amino acids: CATSPGGLGNQPQHF. The CDR3 DNA is TGTGCCACCAGTCCAGGGGGCCTCGGCAATCAGCCCCAGCATTTT.

V usage is TRBV29-1 and J usage is TRBJ1-1; TRBD1 is a possible D gene (5 bases). CDR3 size: 15 residues. V was clipped by 7 bases and J by 1 base, with 19 bases between them. Germline loops: CDR1 SQVTM, CDR2 ANQGSEA. CDR3 sequence: CSGVWAGTPNTEAFF. The CDR3 coding sequence is TGCAGCGGAGTGTGGGCCGGGACGCCGAACACTGAAGCTTTCTTT.

This clonotype was picked up a small number of times. The J gene is TRBJ2-3, the V gene TRBV5-1; 10 bases map to TRBD2. The junction had 6 bases not matched to a gene; V was cut back by 4 bases and J by 4 bases. Germline V lookup: CDR1 SGHRS, CDR2 YFSETQ. The CDR3 totals 15 residues. CDR3 DNA: TGCGCCAGCAGCACCGGAAGCGGGGGGGCAGATACGCAGTATTTT. This codes for CASSTGSGGADTQYF.

This clonotype was recorded many times. The gene calls are TRBV6-1 and TRBJ1-2, with D uncertain. Trimming shortened V by 3 bases and J by 5 bases, and 4 bases separated the two germline ends. This CDR3 has 11 residues. The germline V gene encodes CDR1 MNHNS and CDR2 SASEGT. The CDR3 coding sequence is TGTGCCAGCAGTGAGGGGTATGGCTACACCTTC. This gives the protein CASSEGYGYTF.

The chain recombines TRBV7-9 with TRBJ2-5; the match to TRBD1 covers 7 bases. This CDR3 comprises 15 residues. The V gene's germline CDR1 is SEHNR and CDR2 FQNEAQ (reference sequence). V trimming: 0 bases; J trimming: 4 bases; junction bases outside the gene matches: 5. CDR3 nucleotide sequence: TGTGCCAGCAGCTTAGCGTGGTCAGGGGGAGAGACCCAGTACTTC. The encoded protein is CASSLAWSGGETQYF.

This chain joins TRBV12-3 or TRBV12-4 and TRBJ2-5, with D unresolved. The CDR3 loop spans 15 amino acids. V lost 5 bases and J 5 bases, leaving 18 bases between the germline ends. The CDR3 protein is CASSAPGESLETQYF. The CDR3 DNA reads TGTGCCAGCAGTGCCCCTGGTGAAAGCCTGGAGACCCAGTACTTC.

The rearrangement links TRBV24-1 to TRBJ1-1, with 10 positions matching TRBD1. This CDR3 is 13 amino acids long. Per germline, CDR1 KGHDR and CDR2 SFDVKD. V lost 4 bases to trimming and J lost 6 bases; unmatched junction nucleotides: 1. The CDR3 is CATSEGTGAEAFF. The CDR3 DNA follows: TGTGCCACCAGTGAGGGGACAGGGGCTGAAGCTTTCTTT.